The clone carrying this T cell receptor (beta chain) was counted a few times. As yet, its antigen is unknown. The sample originates from a study of beta chain features in type 1 diabetes. Study outcomes and limitations: Among patients with Type 1 diabetes, TCRB CDR3s were moderately but significantly shorter in every one of the four CD4+ subsets.

With 3 bases clipped from V and 1 base from J, the junction kept 4 bases outside the gene matches. Germline assignment: CDR1 SGDLS and CDR2 YYNGEE. The CDR3 runs 15 residues. The isolated RNA, all of it, was reverse transcribed, so expressed TCRB transcripts were what got sequenced. Clones were read by immunoSEQ multiplex PCR, and TCRdb kept only the in-frame ones, dropping some. The sample consists of 130,000 or so clones, around 10% of them appearing once. The gene calls are TRBV9 and TRBJ1-2, with TRBD1 identical over 9 bases. This sequence originates from a man aged 25-45 years with type 1 diabetes. The sample comprised central memory CD4+ T cells from blood. CDR3 sequence (DNA): TGTGCCAGCAGCGACACAGGGGGCGTTAACTATGGCTACACCTTC. As protein: CASSDTGGVNYGYTF. The complete variable domain, with remaining parts taken from reference TRBV9 and TRBJ1-2, reads DSGVTQTPKHLITATGQRVTLRCSPRSGDLSVYWYQQSLDQGLQFLIQYYNGEERAKGNILERFSAQQFPDLHSELNLSSLELGDSALYFCASSDTGGVNYGYTFGSGTRLTVV.